This T cell receptor (beta chain) came from a study of blood T cell repertoires in COVID-19. The wider study: COVID-19 samples, acute and convalescent, were from the United States, Italy and Spain. PBMCs, B-cell-depleted T cells, or T cells were the source of the cDNA or gDNA that made up the material.

The CDR3 runs to 14 residues. Losses at the gene ends were 4 bases for V and 8 bases for J; bases not matched to a gene: 7. Looked up from germline, CDR1 is MNHEY and CDR2 is SMNVEV (reference sequence). Assay used: immunoSEQ multiplex PCR; TCRdb lists only in-frame clones, some missing. This table has 75,000 to 90,000 clones, about nine tenths appearing once. Sequencing was carried out using peripheral blood. The chain uses TRBV27 and TRBJ1-2; TRBD1 matches at 10 bases. This TCR was recovered from a man in his late teens or twenties with COVID-19, enrolled during active disease. The CDR3 loop is CASSWGTGVGGYTF. The CDR3 DNA reads as TGTGCCAGCAGTTGGGGGACAGGGGTTGGCGGCTACACCTTC.